Listed below are T cell receptor beta chains from one sample, sequenced in a study of shared clonotypes between healthy human individuals. The table came from immunoSEQ multiplex PCR; TCRdb's copy has only in-frame clones and leaves some out. Here the sample spans about 2.1 million clones, about 92% being singletons. Specimen: naive CD8+ T cells from PBMCs. The origin of the receptors is a man aged 18 to 35 in good health. Some clones in this sample may be carry-over from other donors' samples. Each CDR3 is given with its conserved first and last residue. The order of the fields is clone size, J gene, V gene, D gene, CDR3 protein, CDR3 DNA. The D gene is left open where the match is weak. Clone size is stated in some rows and not others, as once, few, many or a class when expanded.

size: .; J: TRBJ2-7; V: TRBV28; D: .; CDR3: CASSLRRNEQYF; DNA: TGTGCCAGCAGCCTCCGCCGGAACGAGCAGTACTTC
size: .; J: TRBJ1-2; V: TRBV10-2; D: .; CDR3: CATHVSGTRYGYTF; DNA: TGCGCCACTCACGTCTCCGGGACAAGGTATGGCTACACCTTC
size: .; J: TRBJ2-5; V: TRBV6-1; D: TRBD1; CDR3: CASTQFRGPETQYF; DNA: TGTGCCAGCACTCAATTCAGGGGGCCGGAGACCCAGTACTTC
size: .; J: TRBJ2-1; V: TRBV9; D: TRBD2; CDR3: CASSPPRASGSRNEQFF; DNA: TGTGCCAGCAGCCCCCCAAGGGCTAGCGGGAGTCGTAATGAGCAGTTCTTC
size: .; J: TRBJ2-7; V: TRBV11-2; D: .; CDR3: CASSHRDLPYEQYF; DNA: TGTGCCAGCAGCCACCGGGACTTACCCTACGAGCAGTACTTC
size: .; J: TRBJ2-7; V: TRBV14; D: TRBD1; CDR3: CASSRQGDEQYF; DNA: TGTGCCAGCAGCCGGCAGGGGGACGAGCAGTACTTC
size: .; J: TRBJ2-7; V: TRBV7-3; D: .; CDR3: CASSLGWGYEQYF; DNA: TGTGCCAGCAGCTTAGGGTGGGGCTACGAGCAGTACTTC
size: .; J: TRBJ2-3; V: TRBV9; D: TRBD2; CDR3: CASSAGTSGTDTQYF; DNA: TGTGCCAGCAGCGCAGGGACTAGCGGTACAGATACGCAGTATTTT
size: .; J: TRBJ2-5; V: TRBV10-3; D: .; CDR3: CAISGGNEETQYF; DNA: TGTGCCATCAGTGGGGGGAATGAAGAGACCCAGTACTTC
size: .; J: TRBJ2-7; V: TRBV9; D: .; CDR3: CASSVGGEMYEQYF; DNA: TGTGCCAGCAGCGTAGGGGGGGAGATGTACGAGCAGTACTTC
size: once; J: TRBJ2-1; V: TRBV5-4; D: .; CDR3: CASAPRGFNEQFF; DNA: TGTGCCAGCGCACCGAGGGGATTCAATGAGCAGTTCTTC
size: .; J: TRBJ2-1; V: TRBV4-3; D: .; CDR3: CASSQESLHEQFF; DNA: TGCGCCAGCAGCCAAGAGTCCCTGCATGAGCAGTTCTTC
size: .; J: TRBJ1-1; V: TRBV27; D: .; CDR3: CASSIQTGGTEAFF; DNA: TGTGCCAGCAGTATCCAGACGGGAGGCACTGAAGCTTTCTTT
size: .; J: TRBJ2-3; V: TRBV7-9; D: .; CDR3: CASSPPAGHNTDTQYF; DNA: TGTGCCAGCAGCCCCCCGGCGGGGCATAACACAGATACGCAGTATTTT
size: .; J: TRBJ2-2; V: TRBV4-2; D: .; CDR3: CASSPRFSTSGELFF; DNA: TGTGCCAGCAGCCCCCGTTTTAGTACGTCCGGGGAGCTGTTTTTT
size: .; J: TRBJ2-7; V: TRBV27; D: .; CDR3: CASSQKGTGYEQYF; DNA: TGTGCCAGCAGCCAAAAGGGGACTGGCTACGAGCAGTACTTC
size: .; J: TRBJ1-1; V: TRBV30; D: .; CDR3: CAWTGVTEAFF; DNA: TGTGCCTGGACAGGAGTCACTGAAGCTTTCTTT
size: once; J: TRBJ2-1; V: TRBV9; D: .; CDR3: CASSGSSAEPFRTEQFF; DNA: TGTGCCAGCAGCGGATCCTCAGCGGAACCCTTTAGAACTGAGCAGTTCTTC
size: .; J: TRBJ1-3; V: TRBV28; D: .; CDR3: CASSLVGPYSLTGNTIYF; DNA: TGTGCCAGCAGCCTAGTGGGACCGTACTCGCTCACTGGAAACACCATATATTTT
size: .; J: TRBJ1-2; V: TRBV5-6; D: .; CDR3: CASSLANGSPYTF; DNA: TGTGCCAGCAGCTTGGCCAACGGCTCTCCCTACACCTTC
size: .; J: TRBJ1-3; V: TRBV4-2; D: .; CDR3: CASSPSGQRMGNTIYF; DNA: TGTGCCAGCAGCCCTTCTGGGCAAAGGATGGGAAACACCATATATTTT
size: once; J: TRBJ2-2; V: TRBV27; D: .; CDR3: CASSLDHGELFF; DNA: TGTGCCAGCAGTTTGGACCACGGGGAGCTGTTTTTT
size: .; J: TRBJ2-3; V: TRBV27; D: .; CDR3: CASRALREGDTQYF; DNA: TGTGCCAGCAGGGCGTTGAGAGAGGGAGATACGCAGTATTTT
size: .; J: TRBJ2-6; V: TRBV28; D: .; CDR3: CASRTTRPGYAGANVLTF; DNA: TGTGCCAGCAGAACCACAAGACCAGGGTACGCTGGGGCCAACGTCCTGACTTTC
size: .; J: TRBJ2-2; V: TRBV27; D: .; CDR3: CASSFQNTGELFF; DNA: TGTGCCAGCAGTTTTCAGAACACCGGGGAGCTGTTTTTT
size: .; J: TRBJ1-1; V: TRBV5-1; D: .; CDR3: CASSLSLVSGFMSTEAFF; DNA: TGCGCCAGCAGCCTATCCCTGGTGTCAGGGTTTATGAGCACTGAAGCTTTCTTT
size: .; J: TRBJ2-5; V: TRBV7-2; D: .; CDR3: CASSSRQNRPETQYF; DNA: TGTGCCAGCAGCTCCCGACAGAATCGGCCGGAGACCCAGTACTTC
size: .; J: TRBJ1-2; V: TRBV7-9; D: .; CDR3: CASSLRGNYGYTF; DNA: TGTGCCAGCAGCTTAAGAGGAAACTATGGCTACACCTTC
size: .; J: TRBJ1-5; V: TRBV27; D: .; CDR3: CASSLGQGVDQPQHF; DNA: TGTGCCAGCAGTTTAGGGCAGGGCGTCGATCAGCCCCAGCATTTT
size: once; J: TRBJ2-3; V: TRBV7-9; D: .; CDR3: CASIDPAVPDTQYF; DNA: TGTGCCAGCATTGACCCGGCCGTGCCAGATACGCAGTATTTT
size: .; J: TRBJ2-3; V: TRBV9; D: TRBD2; CDR3: CASSPRTSGYTDTQYF; DNA: TGTGCCAGCAGCCCTCGGACTAGCGGATACACAGATACGCAGTATTTT
size: .; J: TRBJ1-4; V: TRBV18; D: TRBD1; CDR3: CASSTGRQGRDEKLFF; DNA: TGTGCCAGCTCAACAGGAAGACAGGGTAGGGACGAAAAACTGTTTTTT
size: .; J: TRBJ2-1; V: TRBV7-9; D: TRBD2; CDR3: CASSFSLAGRDEQFF; DNA: TGTGCCAGCAGCTTCTCACTAGCGGGTCGCGATGAGCAGTTCTTC
size: .; J: TRBJ2-2; V: TRBV30; D: .; CDR3: CAWGWTGELFF; DNA: TGTGCCTGGGGGTGGACCGGGGAGCTGTTTTTT
size: .; J: TRBJ2-1; V: TRBV10-1; D: .; CDR3: CASSRPSSYNEQFF; DNA: TGCGCCAGCAGTCGGCCGAGCTCCTACAATGAGCAGTTCTTC
size: .; J: TRBJ1-1; V: TRBV12-1; D: .; CDR3: CASSFAHKVGRWNPNTEAFF; DNA: TGTGCCAGCAGCTTTGCGCATAAAGTCGGACGCTGGAACCCGAACACTGAAGCTTTCTTT
size: once; J: TRBJ2-7; V: TRBV5-5; D: .; CDR3: CASSRTLSLDEQYF; DNA: TGTGCCAGCAGCCGGACTCTCTCTCTGGACGAGCAGTACTTC
size: .; J: TRBJ1-4; V: TRBV27; D: .; CDR3: CASSLLSAYNEKLFF; DNA: TGTGCCAGCAGTTTATTGTCCGCCTATAATGAAAAACTGTTTTTT
size: .; J: TRBJ2-3; V: TRBV29-1; D: .; CDR3: CSVVYGGADTQYF; DNA: TGCAGCGTTGTATATGGGGGAGCAGATACGCAGTATTTT
size: .; J: TRBJ2-3; V: TRBV6-5; D: .; CDR3: CASSDFATAADTQYF; DNA: TGTGCCAGTTCGGACTTCGCAACGGCCGCAGATACGCAGTATTTT
size: .; J: TRBJ2-3; V: TRBV11-3; D: .; CDR3: CASSPNYRGGGDTQYF; DNA: TGTGCCAGCAGCCCAAACTACAGGGGCGGGGGAGATACGCAGTATTTT
size: .; J: TRBJ2-1; V: TRBV4-3; D: TRBD2; CDR3: CASSQEPSGTINNEQFF; DNA: TGCGCCAGCAGCCAAGAACCGTCCGGGACTATCAACAATGAGCAGTTCTTC
size: .; J: TRBJ2-7; V: TRBV6-1; D: TRBD1; CDR3: CASSEPGTGIPYEQYF; DNA: TGTGCCAGCAGTGAACCCGGGACAGGGATTCCCTACGAGCAGTACTTC
size: .; J: TRBJ2-7; V: TRBV11-1; D: .; CDR3: CASSQPLRRVASYEQYF; DNA: TGTGCCAGCAGCCAACCCCTCCGGAGAGTCGCATCCTACGAGCAGTACTTC
size: .; J: TRBJ1-1; V: TRBV27; D: .; CDR3: CASSSLPKGRGTEAFF; DNA: TGTGCCAGCAGTTCCTTGCCTAAGGGCCGCGGGACTGAAGCTTTCTTT
size: .; J: TRBJ2-7; V: TRBV4-3; D: TRBD1; CDR3: CASSQDQGTGSYEQYF; DNA: TGCGCCAGCAGCCAAGATCAAGGGACAGGGTCTTACGAGCAGTACTTC
size: .; J: TRBJ2-7; V: TRBV27; D: TRBD1; CDR3: CASSPTGGYEQYF; DNA: TGTGCCAGCAGTCCGACAGGGGGCTACGAGCAGTACTTC